Reported below is one TCR beta chain. Its antigen is not identified. V shed 5 bases, J shed 4 bases, and the junction held 7 bases outside the gene matches. Germline V gene lookup returns CDR1 SGHTA and CDR2 FQGTGA. The CDR3 covers 15 residues. This sample stems from a study of cytomegalovirus exposure and HLA in healthy donors. Study context: Previous work identified roughly 110 million unique TCR beta sequences from around 180 million T cells. Study conclusions and caveats: Specificity for CMV antigens was confirmed in vitro for a few of the CMV-associated chains. Several of the most significant clusters appeared, in a later analysis, to be linked to common viral pathogens.

Use of 60 Vbeta and 13 Jbeta primers characterized the PCR. Profiled with immunoSEQ multiplex PCR; TCRdb holds only in-frame clones, not every one. The data hold 150,000 to 200,000 clones, with just under 80% observed a single time. This clonotype was sampled from a female donor in good health and CMV-seronegative. This chain connects TRBV7-3 to TRBJ2-1, with 8 bases aligning to TRBD2. The source material was PBMCs. For the CDR3, the DNA is TGTGCCAGCAGCCCCTTAGCGGGGTCGTACAATGAGCAGTTCTTC. Residues: CASSPLAGSYNEQFF.